The sample holds a few counts of the clone carrying this T cell receptor beta chain. What it binds is not known. This specimen belongs to a study of cytomegalovirus exposure and HLA in healthy donors. Study findings and constraints: In a later analysis, a missense DCLRE1C variant was linked to TCR beta V- and J-gene trimming.

The CDR3 is made up of 17 amino acids. V was cut by 4 bases and J by 0 bases, with 19 bases left in between. The PCR was carried out with 60 Vbeta primers and 13 Jbeta primers. The method was immunoSEQ multiplex PCR; TCRdb's version includes in-frame clones alone and lacks a portion of them. The profile shows roughly 150,000 clones, 70% to 85% of them singletons. The sample consisted of PBMCs. V usage is TRBV5-3 and J usage is TRBJ2-5; no firm D call. TRBV5-3 is identified as an open reading frame with a role that is uncertain. The sequence was collected from a male donor in good health and CMV-seronegative. This CDR3 is CARSQRRIKRYQETQYF. In DNA form, the CDR3 reads TGTGCCAGAAGCCAACGACGCATTAAGAGGTACCAAGAGACCCAGTACTTC.